This T cell receptor (beta chain) is drawn from a study of T cell responses to AZD1222 COVID-19 vaccine. The germline CDR1 and CDR2 sequences are SGHDT and YYEEEE. After removal of 4 bases from V and 1 base from J, the junction contained 2 bases not matched to a gene. The CDR3 consists of 14 residues. The method was immunoSEQ multiplex PCR; TCRdb's version includes in-frame clones alone and lacks a portion of them. This sample has about 130,000 clones, with about 82% found just once. The chain employs TRBV5-6 and TRBJ1-5; 7 positions agree with TRBD1. The sequencing used peripheral blood, collected on day 0 of AZD1222 vaccination. The receptor's source is an adult in good health. This CDR3 is CASSATGSNQPQHF. For the CDR3, the DNA is TGTGCCAGCAGCGCGACAGGGAGCAATCAGCCCCAGCATTTT. The entire variable domain, with the rest obtained from reference TRBV5-6 and TRBJ1-5, is as follows: DAGVTQSPTHLIKTRGQQVTLRCSPKSGHDTVSWYQQALGQGPQFIFQYYEEEERQRGNFPDRFSGHQFPNYSSELNVNALLLGDSALYLCASSATGSNQPQHFGDGTRLSIL.